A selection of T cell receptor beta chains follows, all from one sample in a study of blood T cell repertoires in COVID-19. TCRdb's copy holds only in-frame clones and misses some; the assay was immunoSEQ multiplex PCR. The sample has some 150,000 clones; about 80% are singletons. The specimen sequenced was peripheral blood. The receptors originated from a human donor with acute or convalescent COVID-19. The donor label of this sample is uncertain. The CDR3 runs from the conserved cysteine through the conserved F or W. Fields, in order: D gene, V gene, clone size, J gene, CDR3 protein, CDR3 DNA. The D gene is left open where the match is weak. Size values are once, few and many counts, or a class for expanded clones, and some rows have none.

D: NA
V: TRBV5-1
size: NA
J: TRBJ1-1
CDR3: CASSLGTVNTEAFF
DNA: TGCGCCAGCAGCTTGGGTACGGTGAACACTGAAGCTTTCTTT

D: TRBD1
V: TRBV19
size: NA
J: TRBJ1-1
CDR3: CASQVLTGGGTEAFF
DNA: TGTGCCTCCCAGGTCCTGACAGGGGGAGGCACTGAAGCTTTCTTT

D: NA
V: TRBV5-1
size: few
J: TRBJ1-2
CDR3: CASSLTGPRGYTF
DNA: TGCGCCAGCAGCTTGACAGGACCCCGCGGCTACACCTTC

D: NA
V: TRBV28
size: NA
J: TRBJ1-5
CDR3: CASSLQVIPQHF
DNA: TGTGCCAGCAGTTTGCAGGTTATACCCCAGCATTTT

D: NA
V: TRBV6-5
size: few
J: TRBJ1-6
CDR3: CASRSAGYYSPLHF
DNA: TGTGCCAGCAGATCTGCAGGGTATTATTCACCCCTCCACTTT

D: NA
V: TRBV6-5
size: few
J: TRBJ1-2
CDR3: CATSKTPGGYGYTF
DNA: TGTGCCACCTCAAAGACCCCGGGGGGCTATGGCTACACCTTC

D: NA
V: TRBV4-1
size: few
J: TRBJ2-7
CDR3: CASSFRTVSYEQYF
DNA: TGCGCCAGCAGCTTCCGGACAGTCTCCTACGAGCAGTACTTC

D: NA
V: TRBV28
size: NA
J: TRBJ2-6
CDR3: CASSWAWGPGANVLTF
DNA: TGTGCCAGCAGTTGGGCCTGGGGGCCTGGGGCCAACGTCCTGACTTTC

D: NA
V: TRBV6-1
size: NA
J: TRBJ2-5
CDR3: CASSEWGREETQYF
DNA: TGTGCCAGCAGTGAATGGGGCAGAGAAGAGACCCAGTACTTC

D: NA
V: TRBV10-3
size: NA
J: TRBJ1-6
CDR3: CATRTGSGSPLHF
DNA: TGTGCCACCCGGACTGGGTCGGGTTCACCCCTCCACTTT

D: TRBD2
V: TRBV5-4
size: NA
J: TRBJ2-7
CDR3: CASGGASGEEQYF
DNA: TGTGCCAGCGGGGGGGCTAGCGGGGAGGAGCAGTACTTC